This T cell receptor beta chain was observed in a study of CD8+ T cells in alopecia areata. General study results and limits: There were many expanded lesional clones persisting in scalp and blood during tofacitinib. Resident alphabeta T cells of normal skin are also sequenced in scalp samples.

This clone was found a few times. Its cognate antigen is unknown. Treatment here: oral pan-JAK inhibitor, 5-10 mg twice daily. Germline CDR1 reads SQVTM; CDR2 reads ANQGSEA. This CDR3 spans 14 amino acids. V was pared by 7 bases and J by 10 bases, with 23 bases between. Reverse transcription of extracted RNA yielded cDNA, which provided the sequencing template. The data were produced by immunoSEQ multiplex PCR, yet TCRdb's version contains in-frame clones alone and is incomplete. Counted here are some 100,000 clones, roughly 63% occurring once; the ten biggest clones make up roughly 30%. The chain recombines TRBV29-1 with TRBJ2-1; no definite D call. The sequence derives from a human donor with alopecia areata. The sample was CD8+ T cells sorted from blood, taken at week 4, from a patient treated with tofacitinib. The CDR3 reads CSGTWPRPLWEQFF. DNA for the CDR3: TGCAGCGGTACGTGGCCTAGACCCCTTTGGGAGCAGTTCTTC.